The table lists the clone carrying this T cell receptor beta chain with a few counts. Its antigen is not known. Via CD45RO/CCR7/CD25/CD127/CD95/CD27, cells of the CD4+ naive, central memory, regulatory and stem cell-like memory subsets were sorted. The CDR3 runs 14 residues. CDR1 and CDR2 (germline): SGHAT, FQNNGV. V was clipped by 4 bases and J by 5 bases, with 14 bases between them. cDNA synthesis used the whole RNA isolate, giving expressed TCRB sequences. Regulatory, naive and central memory T cell samples averaged approximately 3.8 million reads. Assay used: immunoSEQ multiplex PCR; TCRdb lists only in-frame clones, some missing. Here the sample spans fewer than 900,000 clones, about a sixth being singletons. These data come from a study of beta chain features in type 1 diabetes. About the study: Patients looked much like healthy donors when it came to age, gender and cell yields. Study conclusions and caveats: Cells with high TCR expression could be over-represented when cDNA is sequenced.

The sample was naive CD4+ T cells from blood. The origin of this receptor is a woman younger than 35 in good health. The chain recombines TRBV11-2 with TRBJ2-5; a weak D match, TRBD1 (5 bases). CDR3: CASSSQGAVETQYF. CDR3 coding DNA: TGTGCCAGCAGCTCCCAAGGGGCGGTTGAGACCCAGTACTTC.